The 13 T cell receptor beta chains in this list originate from one sample, sequenced in a study of blood T cell repertoires in COVID-19. Using immunoSEQ multiplex PCR, the repertoire was profiled, and TCRdb retains in-frame clones only, with some absent. Here the sample spans roughly 100,000 clones, 70% to 90% being singletons. The specimen was peripheral blood. These receptors all stem from a man aged 40-49 years with active or convalescent COVID-19.

V and J are TRBV29-1 and TRBJ2-5, with D perhaps matching TRBD2 (7 bases). This CDR3 is 11 amino acids long. V dropped 4 bases and J dropped 8 bases, with 11 bases sitting between them. CDR1 and CDR2 (germline): SQVTM, ANQGSEA. The CDR3 nucleotides read TGCAGCGTTGTTACGGGGGGCACCCAGTACTTC. This encodes CSVVTGGTQYF.

This chain uses TRBV7-6 with TRBJ2-6; TRBD1 is a possible D gene (5 bases). The ends were cut back, 4 bases at V and 4 bases at J, with 17 bases in the middle. The CDR3 runs to 17 residues. Per germline, CDR1 SGHVS and CDR2 FNYEAQ. The CDR3 DNA is TGTGCCAGCAGCTCCGGGTCCAGGGTAGGGGGGGCCAACGTCCTGACTTTC. It translates to CASSSGSRVGGANVLTF. Drawing the rest from reference TRBV7-6 and TRBJ2-6, the complete variable domain is GAGVSQSPRYKVTKRGQDVALRCDPISGHVSLYWYRQALGQGPEFLTYFNYEAQQDKSGLPNDRFSAERPEGSISTLTIQRTEQRDSAMYRCASSSGSRVGGANVLTFGAGSRLTVL.

The chain combines TRBV2 with TRBJ1-4; D is possibly TRBD1 (6 bases). Per germline, CDR1 SNHLY and CDR2 FYNNEI. Deletions cut 6 bases from V and 10 bases from J, with 21 bases between. The CDR3 spans 15 residues. This CDR3 is CASRRTDRTQGKLFF. CDR3 in DNA: TGTGCCAGCAGAAGGACAGATCGTACCCAGGGAAAACTGTTTTTT.

The chain carries TRBV6-1 and TRBJ1-5; 9 bases are shared with TRBD1. The CDR3 has 15 residues. J gave up 6 bases and V 3 bases, and 6 bases lay outside the gene matches. The germline V gene has CDR1 MNHNS and CDR2 SASEGT. This CDR3 is CASSEGQGGSQPQHF. For the CDR3, the DNA is TGTGCCAGCAGTGAGGGACAGGGCGGGAGTCAGCCCCAGCATTTT.

The chain employs TRBV19 and TRBJ2-3; 9 bases align to TRBD1. The CDR3 sequence is 13 residues long. Germline lookup yields CDR1 LNHDA and CDR2 SQIVND (reference sequence). With 0 bases clipped from V and 12 bases from J, the junction kept 4 bases outside the gene matches. The CDR3 DNA sequence: TGTGCCAGTAGTATAGAGGGGGGACAGGGTCAGTATTTT. Protein: CASSIEGGQGQYF. Combining the CDR3 with reference TRBV19 and TRBJ2-3 gives the whole variable domain DGGITQSPKYLFRKEGQNVTLSCEQNLNHDAMYWYRQDPGQGLRLIYYSQIVNDFQKGDIAEGYSVSREKKESFPLTVTSAQKNPTAFYLCASSIEGGQGQYFGPGTRLTVL.

Only a few counts were recorded for this clone. The chain combines TRBV5-4 with TRBJ2-3, with TRBD2 identical over 12 bases. Germline values: CDR1 SGHNT, CDR2 YYREEE (reference sequence). The J segment lost 2 bases and the V segment lost 2 bases, leaving 3 bases of the junction unmatched. The CDR3 length is 16 residues. The CDR3 DNA is TGTGCCAGCAGCTTAAGACTAGCGGGGGACACAGATACGCAGTATTTT. Translating it yields CASSLRLAGDTDTQYF.

This clone was found a few times. The genes are TRBV13 and TRBJ1-3, with no clear D. CDR1 and CDR2 from the germline V gene are PRHDT and FYEKMQ (reference sequence). Deletions cut 6 bases from V and 8 bases from J, with 17 bases between. The CDR3 is 14 amino acids. CDR3 region: CASSYRGEGHTIYF. For the CDR3, the DNA is TGTGCCAGCAGTTACCGCGGGGAGGGCCACACCATATATTTT.

The chain links TRBV7-2 to TRBJ2-5; 10 nucleotides line up with TRBD1. This CDR3 comprises 14 residues. After removal of 5 bases from V and 8 bases from J, the junction contained 8 bases not matched to a gene. CDR1 is SGHTA and CDR2 is FQGNSA in the germline V gene. The DNA of the CDR3 is TGTGCCAGCAGCGCCGGACAGGGGGAACTAACCCAGTACTTC. Residues: CASSAGQGELTQYF. The full variable domain, its missing parts supplied by reference TRBV7-2 and TRBJ2-5, is GAGVSQSPSNKVTEKGKDVELRCDPISGHTALYWYRQSLGQGLEFLIYFQGNSAPDKSGLPSDRFSAERTGGSVSTLTIQRTQQEDSAVYLCASSAGQGELTQYFGPGTRLLVL.

The V call is TRBV7-3, the J call TRBJ2-1; weak D call: TRBD1 (6 bases). Germline lookup yields CDR1 SGHTA and CDR2 FQGTGA. The germline V and J ends were trimmed by 3 bases and 5 bases, with 14 bases remaining between them. This CDR3 has 15 amino acids. CDR3 loop: CASSLTGTNNNEQFF. The CDR3 nucleotides are TGTGCCAGCAGCTTGACCGGGACAAATAACAATGAGCAGTTCTTC.

The V gene is TRBV11-2, the J gene TRBJ1-3; D uncertain. This CDR3 comprises 13 residues. The V gene lost 1 base and the J gene lost 4 bases, with 5 bases spanning the gap. Per germline, CDR1 SGHAT and CDR2 FQNNGV. The CDR3 coding sequence is TGTGCCAGCAGCTTAGCTGGCGGAAACACCATATATTTT. Translating gives CASSLAGGNTIYF.

The chain employs TRBV11-3 and TRBJ2-3; 8 bases are shared with TRBD2. Germline V gene sequence: CDR1 SGHNT, CDR2 YENEEA. V shed 4 bases, J shed 5 bases, and the junction held 5 bases outside the gene matches. The CDR3 spans 14 residues. Here the CDR3 reads CASSSGGAEDTQYF. The CDR3 region has the DNA TGTGCCAGCAGCTCCGGGGGGGCCGAAGATACGCAGTATTTT. The whole variable domain, filled in from reference TRBV11-3 and TRBJ2-3, reads EAGVVQSPRYKIIEKKQPVAFWCNPISGHNTLYWYLQNLGQGPELLIRYENEEAVDDSQLPKDRFSAERLKGVDSTLKIQPAELGDSAVYLCASSSGGAEDTQYFGPGTRLTVL.

The V call is TRBV3-1 (or the pseudogene TRBV3-2), the J call TRBJ2-3, with no clear D. The V and J ends lost 2 bases and 0 bases respectively, with 9 bases between them. Germline-derived CDR1 and CDR2 are LGHDT and YNNKEL (reference sequence). The CDR3 sequence is 15 residues long. The CDR3 protein is CASSQRETSTDTQYF. The CDR3 DNA reads as TGTGCCAGCAGCCAACGCGAGACTAGCACAGATACGCAGTATTTT.

This chain links TRBV5-4 with TRBJ2-1; D is unclear. Trimming cost V 0 bases and J 3 bases, with 10 bases left between them. The CDR3 runs to 15 residues. CDR1 and CDR2 (germline): SGHNT, YYREEE (reference sequence). CDR3 DNA sequence: TGTGCCAGCAGCTTGGATGGCCAGTTCTACAATGAGCAGTTCTTC. Protein product: CASSLDGQFYNEQFF.